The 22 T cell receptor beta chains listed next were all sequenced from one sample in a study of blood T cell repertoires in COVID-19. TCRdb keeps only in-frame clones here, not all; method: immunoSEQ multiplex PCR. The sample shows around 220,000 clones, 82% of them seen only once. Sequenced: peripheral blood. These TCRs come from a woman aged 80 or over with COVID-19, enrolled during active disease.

The CDR3 region has the DNA TGCAGTGCTAGTGGACGGACACACACCGGGGAGCTGTTTTTT. Its translation is CSASGRTHTGELFF. The chain carries TRBV20-1 and TRBJ2-2; D is possibly TRBD1 (5 bases). Germline CDR1 is DFQATT and CDR2 is SNEGSKA (reference sequence). This CDR3 comprises 14 residues. With 3 bases removed from V and 3 bases from J, the gap between germline ends came to 11 bases.

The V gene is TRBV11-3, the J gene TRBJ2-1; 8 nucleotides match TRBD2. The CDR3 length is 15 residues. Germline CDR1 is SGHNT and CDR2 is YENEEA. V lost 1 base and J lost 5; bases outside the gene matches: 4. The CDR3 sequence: CASSLGRGAHNEQFF. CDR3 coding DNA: TGTGCCAGCAGCTTAGGGCGGGGGGCCCACAATGAGCAGTTCTTC.

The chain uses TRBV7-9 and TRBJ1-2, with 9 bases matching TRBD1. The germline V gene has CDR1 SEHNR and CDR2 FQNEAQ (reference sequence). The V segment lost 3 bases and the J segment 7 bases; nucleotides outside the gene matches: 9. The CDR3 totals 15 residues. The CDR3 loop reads CASSFGRDRVGGYTF. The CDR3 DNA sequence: TGTGCCAGCAGCTTCGGACGGGACAGGGTGGGTGGCTACACCTTC.

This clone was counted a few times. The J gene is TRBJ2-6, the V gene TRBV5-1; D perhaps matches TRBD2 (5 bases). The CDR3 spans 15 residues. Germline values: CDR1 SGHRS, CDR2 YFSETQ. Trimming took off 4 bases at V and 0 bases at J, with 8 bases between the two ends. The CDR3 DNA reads TGCGCCAGCAGCGGAGGCATCTCTGGGGCCAACGTCCTGACTTTC. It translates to CASSGGISGANVLTF.

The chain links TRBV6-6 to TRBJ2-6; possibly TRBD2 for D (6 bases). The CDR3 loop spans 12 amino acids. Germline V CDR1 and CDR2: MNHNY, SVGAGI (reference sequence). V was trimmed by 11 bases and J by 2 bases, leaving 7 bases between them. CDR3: CAGGTGANVLTF. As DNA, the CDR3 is TGTGCCGGAGGGACTGGGGCCAACGTCCTGACTTTC.

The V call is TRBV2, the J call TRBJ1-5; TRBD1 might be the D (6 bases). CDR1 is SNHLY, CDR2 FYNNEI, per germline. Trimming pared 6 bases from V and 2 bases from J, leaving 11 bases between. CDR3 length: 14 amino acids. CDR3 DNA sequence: TGTGCCAGCAGAAACAGGGCTGGCAATCAGCCCCAGCATTTT. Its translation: CASRNRAGNQPQHF.

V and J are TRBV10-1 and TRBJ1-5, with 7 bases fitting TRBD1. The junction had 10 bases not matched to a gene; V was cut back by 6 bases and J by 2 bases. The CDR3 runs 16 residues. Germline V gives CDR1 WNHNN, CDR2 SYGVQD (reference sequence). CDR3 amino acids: CASSAPGQWCNQPQHF. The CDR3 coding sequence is TGCGCCAGCAGCGCCCCGGGACAGTGGTGCAATCAGCCCCAGCATTTT.

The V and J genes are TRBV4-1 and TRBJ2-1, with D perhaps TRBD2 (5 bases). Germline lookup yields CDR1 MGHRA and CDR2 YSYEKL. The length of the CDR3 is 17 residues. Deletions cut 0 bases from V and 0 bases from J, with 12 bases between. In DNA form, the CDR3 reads TGCGCCAGCAGCCAAGATAGCGACTTACACTCCTACAATGAGCAGTTCTTC. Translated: CASSQDSDLHSYNEQFF.

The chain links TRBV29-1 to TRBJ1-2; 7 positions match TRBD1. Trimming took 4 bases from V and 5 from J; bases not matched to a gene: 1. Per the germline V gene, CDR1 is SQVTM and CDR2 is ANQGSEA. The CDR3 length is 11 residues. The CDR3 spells CSVAQGYGYTF. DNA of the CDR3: TGCAGCGTTGCACAGGGGTATGGCTACACCTTC.

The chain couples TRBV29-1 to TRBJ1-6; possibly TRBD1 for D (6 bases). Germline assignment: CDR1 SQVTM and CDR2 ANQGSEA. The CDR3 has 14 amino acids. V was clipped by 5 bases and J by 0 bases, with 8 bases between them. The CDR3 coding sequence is TGCAGCGTTAGGGGGAGCTCCTATAATTCACCCCTCCACTTT. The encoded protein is CSVRGSSYNSPLHF.

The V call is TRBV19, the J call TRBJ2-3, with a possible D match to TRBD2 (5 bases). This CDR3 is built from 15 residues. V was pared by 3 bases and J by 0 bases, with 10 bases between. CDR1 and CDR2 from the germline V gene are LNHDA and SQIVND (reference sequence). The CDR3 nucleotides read TGTGCCAGTAGTATTTCGGGATACAGCACAGATACGCAGTATTTT. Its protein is CASSISGYSTDTQYF.

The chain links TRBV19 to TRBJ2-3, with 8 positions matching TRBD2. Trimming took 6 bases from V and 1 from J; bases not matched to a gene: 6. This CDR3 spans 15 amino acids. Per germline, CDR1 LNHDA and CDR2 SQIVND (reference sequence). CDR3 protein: CASRAPGLGTDTQYF. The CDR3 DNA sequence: TGTGCCAGTAGAGCACCGGGACTAGGCACAGATACGCAGTATTTT.

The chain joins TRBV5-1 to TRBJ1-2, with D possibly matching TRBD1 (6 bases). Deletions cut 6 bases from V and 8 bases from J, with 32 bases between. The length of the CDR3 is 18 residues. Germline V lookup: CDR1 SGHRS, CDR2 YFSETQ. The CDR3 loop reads CASTRSPSQGTLEGGYTF. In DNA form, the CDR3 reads TGCGCCAGCACCCGTTCCCCGTCTCAGGGGACCCTTGAAGGAGGCTACACCTTC.

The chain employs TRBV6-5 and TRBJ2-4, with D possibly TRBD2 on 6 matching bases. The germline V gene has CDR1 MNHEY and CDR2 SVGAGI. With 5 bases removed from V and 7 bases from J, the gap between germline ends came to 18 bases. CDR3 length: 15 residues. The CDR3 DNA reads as TGTGCCAGCAGTCCCACCGCCGGGACTTATAACATTCAGTACTTC. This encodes CASSPTAGTYNIQYF.

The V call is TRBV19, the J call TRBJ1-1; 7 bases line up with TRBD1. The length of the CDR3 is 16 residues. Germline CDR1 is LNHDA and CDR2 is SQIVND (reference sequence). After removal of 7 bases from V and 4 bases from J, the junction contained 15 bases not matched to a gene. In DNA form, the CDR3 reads TGTGCCAGTAAGGAGACAGGGTATGCCGCGCGCACTGAAGCTTTCTTT. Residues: CASKETGYAARTEAFF.

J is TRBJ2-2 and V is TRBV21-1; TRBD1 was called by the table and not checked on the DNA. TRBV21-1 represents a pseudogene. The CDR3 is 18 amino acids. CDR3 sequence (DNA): TGTGCCAGCAGCAAAGGGGGACAGGGCCCCAAGGACACCGGGGAGCTGTTTTTT. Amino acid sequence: CASSKGGQGPKDTGELFF.

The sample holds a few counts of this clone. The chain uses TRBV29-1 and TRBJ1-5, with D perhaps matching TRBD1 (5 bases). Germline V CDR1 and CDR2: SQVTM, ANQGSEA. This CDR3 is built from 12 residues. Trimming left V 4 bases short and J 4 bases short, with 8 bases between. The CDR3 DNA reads TGCAGCGTTGGGGGGGTTAATCAGCCCCAGCATTTT. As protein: CSVGGVNQPQHF.

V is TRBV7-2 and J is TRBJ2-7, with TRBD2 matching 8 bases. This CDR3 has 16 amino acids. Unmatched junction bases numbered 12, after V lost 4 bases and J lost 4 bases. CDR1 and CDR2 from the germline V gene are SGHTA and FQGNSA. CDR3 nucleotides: TGTGCCAGCAGCTCCATGGGACGGGAGGGCCGATACGAGCAGTACTTC. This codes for CASSSMGREGRYEQYF.

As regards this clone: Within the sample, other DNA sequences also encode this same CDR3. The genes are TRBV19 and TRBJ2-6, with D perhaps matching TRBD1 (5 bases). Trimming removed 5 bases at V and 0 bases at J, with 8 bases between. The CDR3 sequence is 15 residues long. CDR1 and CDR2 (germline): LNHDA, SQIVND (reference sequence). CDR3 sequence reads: CASSLRDSGANVLTF. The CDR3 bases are TGTGCCAGTAGTCTCAGGGACTCTGGGGCCAACGTCCTGACTTTC.

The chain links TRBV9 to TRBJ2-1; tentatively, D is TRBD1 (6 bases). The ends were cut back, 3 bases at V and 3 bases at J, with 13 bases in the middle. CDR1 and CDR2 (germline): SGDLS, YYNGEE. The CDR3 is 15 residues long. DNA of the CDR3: TGTGCCAGCAGCGCCCAGGGACAAAACTACAATGAGCAGTTCTTC. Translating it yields CASSAQGQNYNEQFF.

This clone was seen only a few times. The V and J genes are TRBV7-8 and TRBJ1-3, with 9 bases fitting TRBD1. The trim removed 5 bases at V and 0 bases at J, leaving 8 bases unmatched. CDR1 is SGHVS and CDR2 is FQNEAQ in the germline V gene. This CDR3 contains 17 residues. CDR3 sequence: CASSAGTGRLSGNTIYF. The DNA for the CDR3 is TGTGCCAGCAGCGCCGGGACAGGGCGCCTCTCTGGAAACACCATATATTTT. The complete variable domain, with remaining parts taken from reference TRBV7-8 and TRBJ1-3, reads GAGVSQSPRYKVAKRGQDVALRCDPISGHVSLFWYQQALGQGPEFLTYFQNEAQLDKSGLPSDRFFAERPEGSVSTLKIQRTQQEDSAVYLCASSAGTGRLSGNTIYFGEGSWLTVV.

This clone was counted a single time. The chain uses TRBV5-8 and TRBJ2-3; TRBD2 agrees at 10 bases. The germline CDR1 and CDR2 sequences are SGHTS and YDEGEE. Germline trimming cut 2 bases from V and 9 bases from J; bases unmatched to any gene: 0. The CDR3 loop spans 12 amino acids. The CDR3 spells CASSFSGRTQYF. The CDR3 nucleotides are TGTGCCAGCAGCTTTAGCGGGAGGACGCAGTATTTT.